This TCR beta chain is from a study of blood T cell repertoires in COVID-19. Whole-study context: Researchers got acute and convalescent COVID-19 samples from the United States, Italy and Spain. The cDNA or gDNA used as material had been derived from T cells, B-cell-depleted T cells, or PBMCs.

Trimming removed 6 bases from V and 6 bases from J; junction bases left unmatched: 6. The V gene's germline CDR1 is MNHEY and CDR2 SMNVEV (reference sequence). CDR3 size: 14 residues. Original analysis: How many nucleated cells were present was estimated from reference gene primer amplification. Libraries were prepared by immunoSEQ multiplex PCR; TCRdb keeps only in-frame clonotypes and omits some of them. V and J calls and clone size come straight from that table; D and trimming were deduced from the DNA. Of roughly 72,000 clones in the sample, approximately 87% were seen once. The rearrangement joins TRBV27 to TRBJ2-4; 9 bases agree with TRBD2. Input material: peripheral blood. This TCR came from a human donor in a cohort sampled during active COVID-19. The CDR3 DNA follows: TGTGCCAGCAGGATTAGCGGGGGAGGAAACATTCAGTACTTC. Residues: CASRISGGGNIQYF.